The 6 T cell receptor beta chains reported below all come from one sample, sequenced in a study of blood T cell repertoires in COVID-19. Only in-frame clones appear in the TCRdb table, and some are missing; sequencing was by immunoSEQ multiplex PCR. The sample lists approximately 300,000 clones, roughly 85% occurring once. The sample was PBMCs or T cells enriched from blood (not recorded which). The receptors stem from a woman younger than 45 who had been exposed to COVID-19.

The chain recombines TRBV4-1 with TRBJ2-2; possible D gene TRBD2, 6 bases. Trimming stripped 0 bases from V and 6 bases from J, with 8 bases between. Per germline, CDR1 MGHRA and CDR2 YSYEKL. CDR3 length: 14 residues. CDR3 residues: CASSQDGGSGELFF. The CDR3 DNA reads TGCGCCAGCAGCCAAGATGGGGGGTCCGGGGAGCTGTTTTTT.

This CDR3 is CASSESGGTGYGYTF. The CDR3 DNA sequence: TGCGCCAGCAGTGAGTCGGGCGGGACAGGTTATGGCTACACCTTC. The chain has TRBV10-2 and TRBJ1-2; 8 nucleotides match TRBD1. The CDR3 loop spans 15 amino acids. The trim removed 0 bases at V and 5 bases at J, leaving 5 bases unmatched. In germline, CDR1 is WSHSY, CDR2 SAAADI.

The chain employs TRBV24-1 and TRBJ1-1; TRBD1 agrees at 10 bases. Trimming took 1 base from V and 6 from J; bases not matched to a gene: 7. The CDR3 totals 16 residues. Germline V CDR1 and CDR2: KGHDR, SFDVKD. CDR3 nucleotides: TGTGCCACCAGTGATTTTAAGGGGACAGGGGTAGCTGAAGCTTTCTTT. This codes for CATSDFKGTGVAEAFF.

This clone has a handful of counts. In DNA form, the CDR3 reads TGTGCCAGCAGTGACTCCACTAGCACAGATACGCAGTATTTT. Protein product: CASSDSTSTDTQYF. This chain links TRBV6-4 with TRBJ2-3; D remains unclear. Germline V gene sequence: CDR1 MRHNA, CDR2 SNTAGT. Trimming left V 0 bases short and J 0 bases short, with 4 bases between. This CDR3 contains 14 residues.

V usage is TRBV7-9 and J usage is TRBJ2-3; the D is unclear. Germline V gene sequence: CDR1 SEHNR, CDR2 FQNEAQ (reference sequence). V shed 6 bases and J shed 6 bases, with 7 bases lying between them. The CDR3 loop spans 11 amino acids. CDR3 region: CASSSSDTQYF. For the CDR3, the DNA is TGTGCCAGCAGTTCGTCGGATACGCAGTATTTT.

The chain carries TRBV11-1 and TRBJ1-2; 9 bases fit TRBD1. J was trimmed by 2 bases and V by 6 bases; bases with no gene match: 4. The CDR3 sequence is 14 residues long. Germline V gene sequence: CDR1 SGHAT, CDR2 FQDESV (reference sequence). CDR3 protein: CASSSGTGNYGYTF. The CDR3 DNA reads as TGTGCCAGCAGTTCCGGGACAGGGAACTATGGCTACACCTTC.